This entry describes one TCR beta chain. It was with a sample-barcoded 5' primer and a J-beta primer mix that a second PCR of roughly 7 to 12 cycles was run. MiXCR was run by TCRdb on the 5' RACE reads, yielding one entry per CDR3 protein. This sample has about 830,000 distinct CDR3 sequences; approximately 67% occur once, and the top ten carry approximately 30%. The authors drew around 9.4 milliliters of peripheral blood from each donor. This record comes from a study of blood T cells in healthy people across ages. V dropped 7 bases and J dropped 5; count of bases not matched to a gene: 10. Per germline, CDR1 MNHEY and CDR2 SVGEGT. This CDR3 has 14 amino acids.

The chain uses TRBV6-2 or TRBV6-3 and TRBJ2-5; 7 nucleotides line up with TRBD1. This clonotype was sampled from a man aged 25-45 years in good health. The sample taken for sequencing was blood. The CDR3 DNA reads TGTGCCAGCATGAAAGACAGGGCGAGCGAGACCCAGTACTTC. It is translated as CASMKDRASETQYF.